This T cell receptor (beta chain) was obtained from a study of human T cells and chemical hapten exposure. Time point specified: patch test 2, 6 weeks after DPC sensitization. Treatment reported: therapeutic diphenylcyclopropenone sensitization with weekly scalp DPC. Unfractionated whole blood served as the source for total RNA extraction. Study findings and constraints: Sensitization with DPC brought no change to TCRs above 1 in 1000 in frequency. Expanded TCRs formed significantly more large CDR3 similarity clusters than controls.

Germline-derived CDR1 and CDR2 are SGHTA and FQGNSA. CDR3 size: 13 residues. Trimming removed 5 bases at V and 6 bases at J, with 12 bases between. TCRdb reprocessed the RACE reads via MiXCR and lists one record per CDR3 protein. The table has about 400,000 distinct CDR3 sequences, around 6% seen once; the top ten hold roughly 5.4%. About this clonotype itself: No antigen is known for it.

The receptor's source is a woman younger than 35 with alopecia areata. Some clones in this sample may be carry-over from other donors' samples. Specimen: whole blood, collected in connection with sensitization to the hapten diphenylcyclopropenone (DPC). The chain recombines TRBV7-2 with TRBJ2-3; no clear D gene. This CDR3 reads CASSPPGEDTQYF. CDR3 in DNA: TGTGCCAGCAGCCCCCCAGGAGAGGATACGCAGTATTTT.